Detailed here is one TCR beta chain. CDR1 is SEHNR and CDR2 is FQNEAQ in the germline V gene (reference sequence). This CDR3 is built from 13 residues. Trimming shortened V by 3 bases and J by 4 bases, and 9 bases separated the two germline ends. Libraries were prepared by immunoSEQ multiplex PCR; TCRdb keeps only in-frame clonotypes and omits some of them. The sample contains approximately 79,000 clones, roughly nine tenths of which appear only once. This specimen belongs to a study of T cell changes during pregnancy in multiple sclerosis. Specimen: CD4+ T cells from peripheral blood mononuclear cells, collected before pregnancy. J is TRBJ1-2 and V is TRBV7-9; no clear D gene. This TCR came from a female donor with multiple sclerosis, enrolled in a pregnancy study. CDR3 loop: CASSFSPGYGYTF. Here the CDR3 DNA reads TGTGCCAGCAGCTTTTCGCCAGGCTATGGCTACACCTTC.